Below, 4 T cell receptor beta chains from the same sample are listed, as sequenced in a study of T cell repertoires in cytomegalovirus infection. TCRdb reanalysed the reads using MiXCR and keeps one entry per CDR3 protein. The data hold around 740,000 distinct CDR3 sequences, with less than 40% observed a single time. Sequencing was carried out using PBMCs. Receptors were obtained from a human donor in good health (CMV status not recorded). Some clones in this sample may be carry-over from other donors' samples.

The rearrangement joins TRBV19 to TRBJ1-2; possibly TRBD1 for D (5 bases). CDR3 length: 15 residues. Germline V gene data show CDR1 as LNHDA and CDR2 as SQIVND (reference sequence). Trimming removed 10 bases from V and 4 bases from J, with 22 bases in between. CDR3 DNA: TGTGCCACCTCCCGAGGCAGCAGGGTTACCTATGGCTACACCTTC. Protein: CATSRGSRVTYGYTF.

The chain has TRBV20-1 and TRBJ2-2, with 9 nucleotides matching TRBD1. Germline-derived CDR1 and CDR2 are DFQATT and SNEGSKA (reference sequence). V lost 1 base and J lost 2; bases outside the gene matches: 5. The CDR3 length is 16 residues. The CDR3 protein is CSARVRTGANTGELFF. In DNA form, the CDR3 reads TGCAGTGCTAGAGTCCGGACAGGGGCCAACACCGGGGAGCTGTTTTTT.

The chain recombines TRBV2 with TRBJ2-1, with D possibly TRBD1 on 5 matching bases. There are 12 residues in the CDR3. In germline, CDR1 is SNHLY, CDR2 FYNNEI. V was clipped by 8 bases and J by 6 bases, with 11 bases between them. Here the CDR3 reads CASVKGANEQFF. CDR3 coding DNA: TGTGCCAGCGTGAAAGGGGCCAATGAGCAGTTCTTC.

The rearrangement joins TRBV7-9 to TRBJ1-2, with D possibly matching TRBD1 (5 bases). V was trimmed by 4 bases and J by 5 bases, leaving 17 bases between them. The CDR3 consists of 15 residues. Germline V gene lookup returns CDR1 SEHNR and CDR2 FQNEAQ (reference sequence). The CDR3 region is CASSSTQGTQYGYTF. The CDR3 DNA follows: TGTGCCAGCAGCTCCACTCAGGGTACCCAGTATGGCTACACCTTC.